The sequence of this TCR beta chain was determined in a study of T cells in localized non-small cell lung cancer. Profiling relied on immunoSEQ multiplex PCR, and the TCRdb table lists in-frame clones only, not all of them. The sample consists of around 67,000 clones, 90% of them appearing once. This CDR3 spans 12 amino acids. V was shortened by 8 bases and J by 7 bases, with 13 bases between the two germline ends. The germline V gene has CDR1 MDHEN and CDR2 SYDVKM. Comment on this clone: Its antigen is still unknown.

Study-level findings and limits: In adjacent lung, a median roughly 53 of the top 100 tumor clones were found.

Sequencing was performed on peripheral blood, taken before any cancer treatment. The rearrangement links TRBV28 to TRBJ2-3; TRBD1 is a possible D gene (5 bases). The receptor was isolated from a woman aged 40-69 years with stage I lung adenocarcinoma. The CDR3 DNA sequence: TGTGCCAGCTTTAACAGGAAGCATACGCAGTATTTT. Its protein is CASFNRKHTQYF.